This TCR beta chain was documented in a study of blood T cell repertoires in COVID-19 (dated by TCRdb to 2018 to 2020). About the investigation overall: The collaborator samples originated in the United States, Italy and Spain and spanned the acute and convalescent phases of COVID-19. The material from the prospective study consisted of cDNA or gDNA derived from T cells, B-cell-depleted T cells, or PBMCs. Deeply sampled blood TCRbeta repertoires from subjects exposed to, actively infected with, or recovered from COVID-19 were included in the dataset. The repertoires were released in a freely available public database meant as a resource for research on the immune response to SARS-CoV-2. Samples came from the ongoing ImmuneRACE study (first 160 participants) plus 1,254 subjects from 6 global collaborators. Sample metadata almost always included a de-identified subject ID, COVID-19 status, age in years and sex. Where HLA class I and class II types were available, the types were taken from metadata supplied by the sample provider, not from assay-based typing.

The full study reports these points: The quantity of clinical and demographic metadata differed by source and by participant and was supplied without curation.

Turning to this clone: It has no known antigen specificity. No much larger clone exists at a distance of one base, and base qualities are not known.

Collaborating institutions collected whole blood in K2EDTA tubes following their own protocols. Collaborator samples were shipped for TCRbeta analysis as frozen whole blood, isolated PBMCs, or DNA extracted from either sample type. V is cut by 3 bases and J by 10 bases, and the space between the germline ends is 15 bases. Spanning cysteine to phenylalanine, the CDR3 consists of 13 amino acids. CDR3 DNA only is kept here, 39 bases in frame from base 1. The immunoSEQ Assay, a bias-controlled multiplex PCR, was used to amplify TCRbeta CDR3 regions from genomic DNA. The original pipeline was this. The number of nucleated cells in each sample was estimated by amplification of reference gene primers within the assay. Sequence reads were collapsed and filtered to measure the absolute abundance of every unique TCRbeta CDR3 rearrangement. For each sample, productive Simpson clonality was calculated by taking the square root of Simpson's diversity index across productive rearrangements. In TCRdb, the immuneACCESS table is reduced to in-frame sequences with V and J assigned. These tables do not hold every clone; where another copy was compared, an unresolved V gene accounts for under half, and the others remain unexplained. V, J and clone size reflect that table, while D and trimming were determined from the DNA. This sample gives more than 85,000 clones in total; approximately 85% of them show up just once. Around 6% of the sample goes to the ten largest clones.

The rearranged segments are TRBV12-3 or TRBV12-4 and TRBJ2-5; matching of 6 bases hints at TRBD1 as the D gene. The sequenced material came from peripheral blood. The sequence was collected from a woman between 55 and 75 years old with acute or convalescent COVID-19. The CDR3 region reads CASSLGVEGDQYF. The DNA sequence follows: TGTGCCAGCAGTTTGGGGGTTGAGGGGGACCAGTACTTC.